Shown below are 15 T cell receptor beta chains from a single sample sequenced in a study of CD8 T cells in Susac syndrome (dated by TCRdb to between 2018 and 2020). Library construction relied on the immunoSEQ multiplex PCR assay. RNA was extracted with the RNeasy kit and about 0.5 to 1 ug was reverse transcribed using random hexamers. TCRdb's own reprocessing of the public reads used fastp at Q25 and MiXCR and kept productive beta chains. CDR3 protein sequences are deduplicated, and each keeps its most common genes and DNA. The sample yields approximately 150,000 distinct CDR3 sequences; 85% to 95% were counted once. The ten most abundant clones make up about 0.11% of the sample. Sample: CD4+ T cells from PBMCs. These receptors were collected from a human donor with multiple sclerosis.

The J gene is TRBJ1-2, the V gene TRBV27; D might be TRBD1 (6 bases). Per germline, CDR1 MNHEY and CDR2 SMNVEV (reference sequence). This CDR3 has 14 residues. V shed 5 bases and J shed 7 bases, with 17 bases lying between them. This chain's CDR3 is CASSPRQAPGGYTF. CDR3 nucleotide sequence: TGTGCCAGCAGTCCCCGACAGGCCCCGGGTGGCTACACCTTC.

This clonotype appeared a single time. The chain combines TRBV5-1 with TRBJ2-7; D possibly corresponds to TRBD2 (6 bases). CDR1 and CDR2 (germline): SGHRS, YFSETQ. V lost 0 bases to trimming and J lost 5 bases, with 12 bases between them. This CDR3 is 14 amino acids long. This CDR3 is CASSLVSGDHEQYF. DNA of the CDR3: TGCGCCAGCAGCTTGGTTTCGGGGGACCACGAGCAGTACTTC.

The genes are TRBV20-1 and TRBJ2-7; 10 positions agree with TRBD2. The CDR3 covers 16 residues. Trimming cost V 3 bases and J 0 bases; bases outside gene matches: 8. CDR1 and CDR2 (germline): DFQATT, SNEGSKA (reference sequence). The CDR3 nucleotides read TGCAGTGCTAGGTTGGAACTAGCGGGAATCTCCTACGAGCAGTACTTC. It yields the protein CSARLELAGISYEQYF.

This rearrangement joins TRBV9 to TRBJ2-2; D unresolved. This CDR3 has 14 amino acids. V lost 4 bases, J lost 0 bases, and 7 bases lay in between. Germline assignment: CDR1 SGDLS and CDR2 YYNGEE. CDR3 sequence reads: CASSLITNTGELFF. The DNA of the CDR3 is TGTGCCAGCAGCCTAATTACGAACACCGGGGAGCTGTTTTTT.

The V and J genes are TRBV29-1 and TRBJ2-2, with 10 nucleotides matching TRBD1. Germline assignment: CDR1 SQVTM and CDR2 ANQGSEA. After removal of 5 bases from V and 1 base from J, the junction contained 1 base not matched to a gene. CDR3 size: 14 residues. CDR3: CSVRDRGNTGELFF. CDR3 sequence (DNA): TGCAGCGTTAGGGACAGGGGGAACACCGGGGAGCTGTTTTTT.

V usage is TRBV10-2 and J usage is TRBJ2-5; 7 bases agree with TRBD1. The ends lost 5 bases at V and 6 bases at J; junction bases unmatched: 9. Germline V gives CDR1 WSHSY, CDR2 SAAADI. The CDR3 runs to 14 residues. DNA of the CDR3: TGCGCCAGCAGTTCTGACAGGGTGGGAAAGACCCAGTACTTC. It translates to CASSSDRVGKTQYF.

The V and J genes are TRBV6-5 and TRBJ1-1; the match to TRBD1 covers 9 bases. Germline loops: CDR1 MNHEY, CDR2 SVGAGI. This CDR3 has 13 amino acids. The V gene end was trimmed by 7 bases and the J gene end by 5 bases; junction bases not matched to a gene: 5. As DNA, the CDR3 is TGTGCCAGCATTCGACAGGGGGGGACTGAAGCTTTCTTT. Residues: CASIRQGGTEAFF.

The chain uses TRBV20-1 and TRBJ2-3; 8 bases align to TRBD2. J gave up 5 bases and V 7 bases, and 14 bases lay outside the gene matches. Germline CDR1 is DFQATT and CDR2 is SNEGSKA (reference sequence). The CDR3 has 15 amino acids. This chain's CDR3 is CSGIVESGGGDTQYF. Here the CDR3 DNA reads TGCAGTGGGATTGTAGAATCGGGAGGGGGAGATACGCAGTATTTT.

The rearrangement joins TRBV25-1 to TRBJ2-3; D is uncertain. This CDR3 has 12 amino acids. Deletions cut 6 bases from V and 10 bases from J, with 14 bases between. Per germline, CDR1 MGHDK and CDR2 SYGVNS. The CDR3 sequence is CASSLGQPSQYF. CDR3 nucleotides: TGTGCCAGCAGCTTGGGCCAGCCTTCGCAGTATTTT. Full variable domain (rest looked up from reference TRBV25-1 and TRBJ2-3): EADIYQTPRYLVIGTGKKITLECSQTMGHDKMYWYQQDPGMELHLIHYSYGVNSTEKGDLSSESTVSRIRTEHFPLTLESARPSHTSQYLCASSLGQPSQYFGPGTRLTVL.

CDR3 region: CASSPAGVEAFF. CDR3 DNA: TGTGCCAGCTCCCCTGCCGGGGTTGAAGCTTTCTTT. V and J are TRBV27 and TRBJ1-1; D unresolved. With 8 bases removed from V and 7 bases from J, the gap between germline ends came to 14 bases. The CDR3 totals 12 residues. The V gene's germline CDR1 is MNHEY and CDR2 SMNVEV (reference sequence).

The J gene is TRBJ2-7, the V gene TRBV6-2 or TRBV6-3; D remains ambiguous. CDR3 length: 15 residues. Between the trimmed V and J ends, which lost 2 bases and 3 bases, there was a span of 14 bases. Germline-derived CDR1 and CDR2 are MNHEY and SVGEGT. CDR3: CASSYPADGVYEQYF. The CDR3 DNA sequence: TGTGCCAGCAGTTACCCTGCGGACGGAGTCTACGAGCAGTACTTC.

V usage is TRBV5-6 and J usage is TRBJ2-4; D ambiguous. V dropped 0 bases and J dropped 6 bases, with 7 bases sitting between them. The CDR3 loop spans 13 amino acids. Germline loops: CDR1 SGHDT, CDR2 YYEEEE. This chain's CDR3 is CASSLDRTNIQYF. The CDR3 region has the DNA TGTGCCAGCAGCTTGGACAGAACAAACATTCAGTACTTC.

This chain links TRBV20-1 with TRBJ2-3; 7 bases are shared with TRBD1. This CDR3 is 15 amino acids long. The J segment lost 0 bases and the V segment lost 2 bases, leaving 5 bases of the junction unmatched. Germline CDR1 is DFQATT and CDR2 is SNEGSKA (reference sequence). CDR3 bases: TGCAGTGCTAGAAGCCCGGGACAGAGCACAGATACGCAGTATTTT. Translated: CSARSPGQSTDTQYF.

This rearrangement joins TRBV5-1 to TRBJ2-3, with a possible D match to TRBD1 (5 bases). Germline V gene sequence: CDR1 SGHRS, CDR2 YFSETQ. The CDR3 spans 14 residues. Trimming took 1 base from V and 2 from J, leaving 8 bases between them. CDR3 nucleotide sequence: TGCGCCAGCAGCTTGCAGGGTGACACAGATACGCAGTATTTT. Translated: CASSLQGDTDTQYF.

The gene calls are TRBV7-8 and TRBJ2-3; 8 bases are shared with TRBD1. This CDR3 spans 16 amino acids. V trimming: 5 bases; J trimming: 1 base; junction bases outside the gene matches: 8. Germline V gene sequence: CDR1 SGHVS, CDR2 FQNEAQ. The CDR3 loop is CASSPYLGQGTDTQYF. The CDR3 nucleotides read TGTGCCAGCAGCCCATACCTGGGACAGGGCACAGATACGCAGTATTTT.